The present entry profiles one TCR beta chain with its context. Its cognate antigen is unknown. This sample is drawn from a study of cytomegalovirus exposure and HLA in healthy donors. Overall study: Membership in the Caucasian-associated ancestry cluster was found for 75% to 90% of a few hundred genotyped donors. General study points: The listing of 150 to 200 TCR beta chains classed them as cytomegalovirus-associated.

PCR involved 60 Vbeta and 13 Jbeta primers. Sequencing used immunoSEQ multiplex PCR; TCRdb keeps in-frame clones, though not all of them. The table shows about 190,000 clones, with around 80% occurring only once. The CDR3 consists of 13 residues. CDR1 and CDR2 (germline): MGHRA, YSYEKL. The ends were cut back, 10 bases at V and 0 bases at J, with 12 bases in the middle. The material sequenced was PBMCs. The chain has TRBV4-1 and TRBJ1-1, with D uncertain. The sequence was obtained from a woman between 18 and 30 years old in good health and CMV-seropositive. The CDR3 spells CAIQRDMNTEAFF. As DNA, the CDR3 is TGCGCCATTCAACGGGATATGAACACTGAAGCTTTCTTT.